In its sample, the clone carrying this T cell receptor (beta chain) was seen a few times. What it binds is unknown. The method was immunoSEQ multiplex PCR; TCRdb's version includes in-frame clones alone and lacks a portion of them. The sample holds 110,000 or so clones, roughly 84% seen once. V lost 1 base to trimming and J lost 6 bases; unmatched junction nucleotides: 0. Germline V lookup: CDR1 GTSNPN, CDR2 SVGIG (reference sequence). The CDR3 is 11 residues long. These data belong to a study of cytomegalovirus exposure and HLA in healthy donors. An approximately 120-subject validation cohort, separate from the approximately 720-subject first cohort, supplied the donors. Study outcomes and limitations: The majority of TCR sequences were rare, yet some public TCRs appeared in many donors. It was reportedly the case that the classifier diagnosed cytomegalovirus status with high specificity and sensitivity. The study recorded about 160 TCR beta chains that were cytomegalovirus-associated.

Sequencing used PBMCs. This chain joins TRBV30 and TRBJ2-7, with 7 bases aligning to TRBD1. The TCR sequence derives from a woman between 25 and 40 years old in good health and CMV-seronegative. CDR3 region: CAWSGQGEQYF. The CDR3 nucleotides read TGTGCCTGGAGTGGACAGGGCGAGCAGTACTTC. Based on the CDR3 plus reference TRBV30 and TRBJ2-7, the full variable domain is SQTIHQWPATLVQPVGSPLSLECTVEGTSNPNLYWYRQAAGRGLQLLFYSVGIGQISSEVPQNLSASRPQDRQFILSSKKLLLSDSGFYLCAWSGQGEQYFGPGTRLTVT.